This T cell receptor beta chain was observed in a study of cytomegalovirus exposure and HLA in healthy donors. Both 60 Vbeta primers and 13 Jbeta primers went into the PCR. TCRdb's copy holds only in-frame clones and misses some; the assay was immunoSEQ multiplex PCR. The data show 140,000 to 150,000 clones, around 77% seen once. The germline V gene encodes CDR1 SGHRS and CDR2 YFSETQ. This CDR3 comprises 16 residues. V lost 1 base to trimming and J lost 9 bases, with 17 bases between them. The clonotype originates from a woman in her thirties or forties in good health and CMV-seropositive. Specimen: PBMCs. The V and J genes are TRBV5-1 and TRBJ2-6; no definite D call. The CDR3 nucleotides are TGCGCCAGCAGCTTGCGTGACATAGTGGGCAACAACGTCCTGACTTTC. Protein product: CASSLRDIVGNNVLTF.